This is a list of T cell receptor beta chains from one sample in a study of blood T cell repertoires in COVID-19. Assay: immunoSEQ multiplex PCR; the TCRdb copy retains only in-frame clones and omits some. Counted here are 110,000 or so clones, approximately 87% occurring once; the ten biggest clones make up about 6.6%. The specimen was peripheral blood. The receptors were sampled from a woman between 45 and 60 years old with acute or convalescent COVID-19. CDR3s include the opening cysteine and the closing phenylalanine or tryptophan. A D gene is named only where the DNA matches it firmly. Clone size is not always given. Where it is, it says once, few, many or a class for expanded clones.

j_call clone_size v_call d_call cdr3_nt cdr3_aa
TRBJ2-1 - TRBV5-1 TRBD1 TGCGCCAGCAGCTTGGAGGGACAGGGCAACTACAATGAGCAGTTCTTC CASSLEGQGNYNEQFF
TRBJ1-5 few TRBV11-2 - TGTGCCAGCAGCTTAGTAGGGGATAGCAATCAGCCCCAGCATTTT CASSLVGDSNQPQHF
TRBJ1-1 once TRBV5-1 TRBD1 TGCGCCAGCAGCTTAATTGGACAGGGAAAAACTGAAGCTTTCTTT CASSLIGQGKTEAFF
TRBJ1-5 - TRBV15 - TGTGCCACCAGCAGAGGCGGGGGGTCCCAGCCCCAGCATTTT CATSRGGGSQPQHF
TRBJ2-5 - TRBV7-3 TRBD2 TGTGCCAGCAGCCCGGGACTAGTTGAAGAGACCCAGTACTTC CASSPGLVEETQYF
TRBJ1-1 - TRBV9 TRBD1 TGTGCCAGCAGCGACGACAGGGGGCAGAACACTGAAGCTTTCTTT CASSDDRGQNTEAFF
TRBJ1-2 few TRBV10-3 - TGTGCCATTGGACAGTCCTATGGCTACACCTTC CAIGQSYGYTF
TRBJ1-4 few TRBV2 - TGTGCCAGCCTAGCAGGAACTAATGAAAAACTGTTTTTT CASLAGTNEKLFF
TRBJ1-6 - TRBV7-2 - TGTGCCAGCAGCCATCTTGGCCGGGTGGATTCACCCCTCCACTTT CASSHLGRVDSPLHF
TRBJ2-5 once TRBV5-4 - TGTGCCAGCAGCTCCAGCGGAGGAGAGACCCAGTACTTC CASSSSGGETQYF
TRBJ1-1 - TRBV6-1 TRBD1 TGTGCCAGCAGTGAAAACAGGGGGAGGACTGAAGCTTTCTTT CASSENRGRTEAFF
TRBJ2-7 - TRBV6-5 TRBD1 TGTGCCTTAAACAGGGGACCCGGCTACGAGCAGTACTTC CALNRGPGYEQYF
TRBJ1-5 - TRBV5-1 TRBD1 TGCGCCAGCAGTCGCCGGGACAGGGGTTTTAATCAGCCCCAGCATTTT CASSRRDRGFNQPQHF
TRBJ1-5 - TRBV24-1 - TGTGCCACCAGTAGCTCCGGGGTCAATCAGCCCCAGCATTTT CATSSSGVNQPQHF
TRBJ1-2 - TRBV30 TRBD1 TGTGCCTGGCGGACAGGGGGAAGAAACTATGGCTACACCTTC CAWRTGGRNYGYTF
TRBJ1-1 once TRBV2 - TGTGCCAGCAGTGATGCAGGCCAAGCTTTCTTT CASSDAGQAFF
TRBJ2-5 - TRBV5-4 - TGTGCCAGCAGCAGGGGGGGCGCAGAGACCCAGTACTTC CASSRGGAETQYF
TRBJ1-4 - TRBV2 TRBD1 TGTGCCAGCAATAGACCGGGACAGATTAATGAAAAACTGTTTTTT CASNRPGQINEKLFF
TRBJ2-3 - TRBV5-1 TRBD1 TGCGCCAGCAGCATTACTCCCGGGACAGGGAGCACAGATACGCAGTATTTT CASSITPGTGSTDTQYF
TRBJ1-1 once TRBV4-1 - TGCGCCAGCAGCCCACAGGAGACAGGATCAGGCGAAGCTTTCTTT CASSPQETGSGEAFF
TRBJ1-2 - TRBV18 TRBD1 TGTGCCAGCTCACCACGGGACAGGGTGAACTATGGCTACACCTTC CASSPRDRVNYGYTF
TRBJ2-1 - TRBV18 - TGTGCCAGCTCCAATTTCGGGACAAGGGATGTCTACAATGAGCAGTTCTTC CASSNFGTRDVYNEQFF
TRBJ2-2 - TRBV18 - TGTGCCAGCTCACCGGGGGGAAACACCGGGGAGCTGTTTTTT CASSPGGNTGELFF
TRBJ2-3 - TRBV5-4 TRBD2 TGTGCCAGCAGCTCCGGTATAGCGGGGGGCCCCGCGGGTAGGCAGTATTTT CASSSGIAGGPAGRQYF
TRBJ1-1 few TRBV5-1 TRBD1 TGCGCCAGCAGCTGGGACAGGGCGAACACTGAAGCTTTCTTT CASSWDRANTEAFF
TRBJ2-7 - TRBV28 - TGTGCCAGCAGTATGGTGACAGGACTCTACGAGCAGTACTTC CASSMVTGLYEQYF
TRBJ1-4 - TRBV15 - TGTGCCACCAGCAGTAGCACAGGGAATGGCGAAAAACTGTTTTTT CATSSSTGNGEKLFF
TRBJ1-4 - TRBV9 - TGTGCCAGCAGCAAAGGAGGTCAGAGAGGTGAAAAACTGTTTTTT CASSKGGQRGEKLFF
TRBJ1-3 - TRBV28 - TGTGCCAGCAGTACCCCCACAGGGTCTGGAAACACCATATATTTT CASSTPTGSGNTIYF
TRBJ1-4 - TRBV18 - TGTGCCAGCTCACCAGGGACACCTATAAATAATGAAAAACTGTTTTTT CASSPGTPINNEKLFF
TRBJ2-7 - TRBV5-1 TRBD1 TGCGCCAGCAGCCGGGCGGGGACAGGGCCATACGAGCAGTACTTC CASSRAGTGPYEQYF
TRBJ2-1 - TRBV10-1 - TGCGCCAGCGCCCGGTGGGGCCCCCCAAGCTCCTACAATGAGCAGTTCTTC CASARWGPPSSYNEQFF
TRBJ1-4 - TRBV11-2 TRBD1 TGTGCCAGCAGCCCTCCCAGACAGGGAATAATGTCGGAACTGTTTTTT CASSPPRQGIMSELFF